The present TCR beta chain was sequenced within a study of blood T cell repertoires in COVID-19. The method was immunoSEQ multiplex PCR; TCRdb's version includes in-frame clones alone and lacks a portion of them. The data show 55,000 to 80,000 clones, roughly 75% seen once. The germline V gene has CDR1 SQVTM and CDR2 ANQGSEA. CDR3 length: 12 amino acids. Trimming stripped 6 bases from V and 10 bases from J, with 16 bases between. Seattle patients were enrolled while actively infected and followed longitudinally. Sequenced sample: peripheral blood. The chain employs TRBV29-1 and TRBJ2-1; tentatively, D is TRBD1 (5 bases). The receptor was derived from a man in his 60s with COVID-19, enrolled during active disease. The CDR3 sequence is CSVEQVPEEQFF. CDR3 bases: TGCAGCGTCGAACAGGTACCTGAGGAGCAGTTCTTC.